This T cell receptor (beta chain) stems from a study of vaccination and CD4 T cells after COVID-19. Whole-study findings and limits: The median proportion of reactive clones detected only post-vaccination in convalescent patients was 85% to 90%.

This clonotype showed up just a few times. Its antigen remains unknown. Treatment defined: roughly nine-day PBMC culture with coronavirus spike peptide pools or control peptides (ViraFEST assay). The cultures had half their medium swapped for fresh IL-2 medium on days 3 and 7. Sequencing of DNA taken from cultured CD4+ T cells relied on the Oncomine TCR Beta short-read assay. TCRdb analysed the PCR reads with MiXCR anew, one entry per CDR3 protein. This repertoire shows about 20,000 distinct CDR3 sequences, approximately 49% found once; its top ten account for approximately 7.2%. The CDR3 spans 17 residues. With V trimmed by 3 bases and J by 1 base, 8 bases remained unmatched. Germline V CDR1 and CDR2: LNHDA, SQIVND (reference sequence).

The TCR comes from a human donor who had recovered from COVID-19. Sequenced here: CD4+ T cells from blood, cultured in vitro, sampled before SARS-CoV-2 vaccination. The V call is TRBV19, the J call TRBJ2-4; 8 bases match TRBD2. For the CDR3, the DNA is TGTGCCAGTAGTATTCTACGCGGGGGGCACGCCAAAAACATTCAGTACTTC. Amino acids: CASSILRGGHAKNIQYF.